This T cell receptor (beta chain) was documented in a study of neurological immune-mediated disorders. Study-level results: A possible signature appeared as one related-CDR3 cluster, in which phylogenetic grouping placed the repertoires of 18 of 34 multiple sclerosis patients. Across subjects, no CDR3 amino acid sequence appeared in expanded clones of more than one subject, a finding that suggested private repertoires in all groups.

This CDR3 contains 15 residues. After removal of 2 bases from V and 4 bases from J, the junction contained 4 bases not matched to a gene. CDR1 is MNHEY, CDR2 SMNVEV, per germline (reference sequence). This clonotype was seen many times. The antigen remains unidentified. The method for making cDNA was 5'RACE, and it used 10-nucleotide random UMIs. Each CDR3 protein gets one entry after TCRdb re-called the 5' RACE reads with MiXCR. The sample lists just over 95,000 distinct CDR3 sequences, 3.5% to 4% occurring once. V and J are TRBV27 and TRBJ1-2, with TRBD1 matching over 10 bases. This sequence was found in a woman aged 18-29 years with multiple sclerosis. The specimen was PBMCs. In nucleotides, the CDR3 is TGTGCCAGCAGTTTAGCGGGACAGGGGACCTATGGCTACACCTTC. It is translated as CASSLAGQGTYGYTF.